Each of the 29 T cell receptor beta chains below was sequenced from the same sample in a study of response to subunit inactivated influenza vaccine. TCRdb recomputed calls from the RT-PCR reads with MiXCR, one row per CDR3 protein. The sample carries roughly 650,000 distinct CDR3 sequences, about 14% recorded once. Material: PBMCs from blood, obtained less than 15 days before vaccination. The receptors here all came from a man between 50 and 59 years old who received an inactivated influenza vaccine.

A few counts support this clonotype. The chain combines TRBV29-1 with TRBJ2-1; 8 positions agree with TRBD2. This CDR3 has 14 amino acids. Germline V gene sequence: CDR1 SQVTM, CDR2 ANQGSEA. V lost 4 bases and J lost 4; bases outside the gene matches: 6. CDR3 in DNA: TGCAGCGTTGGGGGAGTAGCGGGGTACAATGAGCAGTTCTTC. Protein: CSVGGVAGYNEQFF.

The V gene is TRBV20-1, the J gene TRBJ1-1; the D gene is possibly TRBD1 (5 bases). This CDR3 contains 16 residues. Germline values: CDR1 DFQATT, CDR2 SNEGSKA (reference sequence). The germline V and J ends were trimmed by 0 bases and 0 bases, with 14 bases remaining between them. The CDR3 DNA follows: TGCAGTGCTAGAGATTCGTTTGGGGCAATGAACACTGAAGCTTTCTTT. It translates to CSARDSFGAMNTEAFF.

The chain couples TRBV30 to TRBJ1-3; D is perhaps TRBD1 (6 bases). In germline, CDR1 is GTSNPN, CDR2 SVGIG (reference sequence). The V gene lost 4 bases and the J gene lost 0 bases, with 16 bases spanning the gap. The length of the CDR3 is 16 residues. CDR3 nucleotides: TGTGCCTGGACATTCGCCGGGGGGGCCTCTGGAAACACCATATATTTT. Residues: CAWTFAGGASGNTIYF.

V gene TRBV28 combines with J gene TRBJ2-7, with D perhaps being TRBD1 or TRBD2 (5 bases each). Germline CDR1 reads MDHEN; CDR2 reads SYDVKM. The CDR3 contains 14 residues. V lost 3 bases, J lost 2 bases, and 11 bases lay in between. CDR3 residues: CASSLPRGAYEQYF. The CDR3 bases are TGTGCCAGCAGTTTGCCTCGAGGGGCCTACGAGCAGTACTTC.

There are a few counts of this clonotype. CDR3 protein: CASSLAGAPQETQYF. The DNA of the CDR3 is TGTGCCAGCAGCTTAGCGGGAGCCCCGCAAGAGACCCAGTACTTC. V and J are TRBV7-2 and TRBJ2-5; tentative D call: TRBD2 (5 bases). The CDR3 length is 15 residues. V lost 0 bases and J lost 2, with 10 bases in between. Germline CDR1 SGHTA, CDR2 FQGNSA.

This clonotype was seen a handful of times. This chain uses TRBV7-2 with TRBJ2-1, with D perhaps matching TRBD1 (6 bases). The length of the CDR3 is 14 residues. Per the germline V gene, CDR1 is SGHTA and CDR2 is FQGNSA. The germline V and J ends were trimmed by 5 bases and 6 bases, with 14 bases remaining between them. The CDR3, as DNA: TGTGCCAGCAGCCAGGTATTGGGGGCCAATGAGCAGTTCTTC. Its translation is CASSQVLGANEQFF.

The genes are TRBV7-2 and TRBJ2-3; no reliable D call. Germline CDR1 SGHTA, CDR2 FQGNSA. Between the trimmed V and J ends, which lost 3 bases and 4 bases, there was a span of 8 bases. This CDR3 is built from 13 residues. CDR3 coding DNA: TGTGCCAGCAGCTTCTTACTCTCAGATACGCAGTATTTT. This codes for CASSFLLSDTQYF.

This clonotype appeared a few times. V and J are TRBV15 and TRBJ2-6, with D possibly called TRBD1 or TRBD2 (6 bases each). Trimming took off 0 bases at V and 12 bases at J, with 12 bases between the two ends. The CDR3 spans 14 residues. Germline lookup yields CDR1 LNHNV and CDR2 YYDKDF (reference sequence). Here the CDR3 reads CATSRDRTAGVLTF. The CDR3, as DNA: TGTGCCACCAGCAGAGATCGGACAGCGGGCGTCCTGACTTTC.

This clonotype has only a few counts. This chain connects TRBV12-3 or TRBV12-4 to TRBJ1-2; D perhaps matches TRBD1 (6 bases). The germline V and J ends were trimmed by 5 bases and 2 bases, with 15 bases remaining between them. The CDR3 is made up of 15 amino acids. CDR3 sequence (DNA): TGTGCCAGCAGTCCATACAGGGCGTCCAACTATGGCTACACCTTC. Amino acid sequence: CASSPYRASNYGYTF.

This clonotype was counted only a few times. The J gene is TRBJ2-1, the V gene TRBV28, with D maybe TRBD2 (7 bases). This CDR3 contains 16 residues. Germline lookup yields CDR1 MDHEN and CDR2 SYDVKM. V dropped 8 bases and J dropped 0 bases, with 17 bases sitting between them. CDR3 sequence (DNA): TGTGCCAGCCGATCGGGGGGCTCGAGCTCCTACAATGAGCAGTTCTTC. Translation gives CASRSGGSSSYNEQFF. Looking up the rest from reference TRBV28 and TRBJ2-1 gives the full variable domain: DVKVTQSSRYLVKRTGEKVFLECVQDMDHENMFWYRQDPGLGLRLIYFSYDVKMKEKGDIPEGYSVSREKKERFSLILESASTNQTSMYLCASRSGGSSSYNEQFFGPGTRLTVL.

This clonotype was seen at least ten times. The chain carries TRBV11-2 and TRBJ2-1, with D perhaps TRBD2 (6 bases). The germline V gene encodes CDR1 SGHAT and CDR2 FQNNGV. Trimming stripped 8 bases from V and 5 bases from J, with 16 bases between. The CDR3 consists of 14 residues. The CDR3 nucleotides read TGTGCCAGCGGGCTGGGAGGAGCGGACAATGAGCAGTTCTTC. It codes for CASGLGGADNEQFF.

V gene TRBV20-1 combines with J gene TRBJ2-1, with 12 bases matching TRBD2. Trimming cost V 7 bases and J 9 bases; bases outside gene matches: 10. CDR1 and CDR2 from the germline V gene are DFQATT and SNEGSKA (reference sequence). The CDR3 runs to 14 residues. The CDR3 is CSVDLAGGNGEQFF. CDR3 nucleotides: TGCAGTGTCGACCTAGCGGGGGGGAATGGTGAGCAGTTCTTC.

This clonotype was seen more than once but under ten times. This chain links TRBV20-1 with TRBJ2-7, with D perhaps TRBD1 (6 bases). Germline values: CDR1 DFQATT, CDR2 SNEGSKA (reference sequence). This CDR3 contains 12 residues. Trimming shortened V by 5 bases and J by 4 bases, and 12 bases separated the two germline ends. CDR3 loop: CSAPGHAYEQYF. Here the CDR3 DNA reads TGCAGTGCTCCGGGACACGCTTACGAGCAGTACTTC.

This clonotype was counted only a few times. Here the CDR3 reads CASSLVRREVPWYEQYF. DNA of the CDR3: TGTGCCAGCAGCTTAGTGAGGCGGGAGGTACCTTGGTACGAGCAGTACTTC. The gene calls are TRBV11-2 and TRBJ2-7, with 8 bases lining up with TRBD2. CDR1 and CDR2 (germline): SGHAT, FQNNGV. CDR3 length: 17 residues. Trimming removed 1 base from V and 4 bases from J; junction bases left unmatched: 12.

This clonotype was observed a handful of times. The chain is built from TRBV11-2 and TRBJ2-3; D unresolved. This CDR3 has 16 amino acids. Germline values: CDR1 SGHAT, CDR2 FQNNGV. V lost 2 bases and J lost 0, with 12 bases in between. The CDR3 sequence: CASSLSTVTSTDTQYF. For the CDR3, the DNA is TGTGCCAGCAGCTTATCGACGGTAACTAGCACAGATACGCAGTATTTT.

This chain uses TRBV28 with TRBJ1-6; tentative D call: TRBD1 (5 bases). Looked up from germline, CDR1 is MDHEN and CDR2 is SYDVKM. V lost 6 bases to trimming and J lost 9 bases, with 24 bases between them. The CDR3 runs to 17 residues. The CDR3 here is CASSPPNGGTGFSPLHF. CDR3 coding DNA: TGTGCCAGCAGCCCTCCTAACGGGGGTACCGGTTTTTCACCCCTCCACTTT.

The chain links TRBV6-6 to TRBJ2-1; TRBD1 is a possible D gene (6 bases). The V and J ends lost 7 bases and 7 bases respectively, with 11 bases between them. The germline CDR1 and CDR2 sequences are MNHNY and SVGAGI (reference sequence). The CDR3 consists of 12 residues. CDR3 residues: CASTHRVNEQFF. The CDR3 DNA reads as TGTGCCAGCACCCACAGGGTAAATGAGCAGTTCTTC.

The chain has TRBV5-6 and TRBJ2-7; 8 bases match TRBD2. The ends lost 5 bases at V and 6 bases at J; junction bases unmatched: 13. The CDR3 loop spans 15 amino acids. The germline V gene has CDR1 SGHDT and CDR2 YYEEEE. The CDR3 DNA follows: TGTGCCAGCAGTGCCTTCGGGGGGGGCTTAATCGAGCAGTACTTC. Translation: CASSAFGGGLIEQYF.

This clonotype was seen a few times. V and J are TRBV5-1 and TRBJ2-2; perhaps TRBD1 as D (5 bases). The CDR3 consists of 17 residues. Germline V gives CDR1 SGHRS, CDR2 YFSETQ. V dropped 7 bases and J dropped 2 bases, with 21 bases sitting between them. This CDR3 reads CASQNLHEQGNTGELFF. CDR3 in DNA: TGCGCCAGCCAGAATCTCCATGAGCAGGGTAACACCGGGGAGCTGTTTTTT.

Only a few counts were recorded for this clonotype. The gene calls are TRBV27 and TRBJ1-3; a weak D match, TRBD1 (6 bases). This CDR3 is built from 15 residues. V lost 2 bases and J 4 bases, leaving 12 bases between the germline ends. The germline V gene encodes CDR1 MNHEY and CDR2 SMNVEV (reference sequence). In nucleotides, the CDR3 is TGTGCCAGCAGTTTAGCGGGGGCGCGGGGAAACACCATATATTTT. Translation gives CASSLAGARGNTIYF.

CDR3 nucleotide sequence: TGCGCCAGCAGCCAGGGACCAGCAGATCAAGAGACCCAGTACTTC. This codes for CASSQGPADQETQYF. The V call is TRBV4-3, the J call TRBJ2-5, with D tentatively TRBD1 or TRBD2 (5 bases each). The V gene's germline CDR1 is LGHNA and CDR2 YSLEER. V lost 3 bases, J lost 2 bases, and 13 bases lay in between. The CDR3 covers 15 residues.

This clonotype was recorded a few times. The chain joins TRBV12-3 or TRBV12-4 to TRBJ2-7, with 9 bases aligning to TRBD2. With 5 bases clipped from V and 7 bases from J, the junction kept 9 bases outside the gene matches. The CDR3 consists of 14 residues. The CDR3 bases are TGTGCCAGCAGTCCTAGCGGGATGCACGGGGAGCAGTACTTC. Translated: CASSPSGMHGEQYF.

This clonotype appeared a few times. The rearrangement links TRBV27 to TRBJ1-2; possibly TRBD1 for D (5 bases). The germline gives CDR1 MNHEY, CDR2 SMNVEV (reference sequence). V lost 5 bases to trimming and J lost 5 bases, with 21 bases between them. The CDR3 is 16 residues long. The CDR3 region is CASSPTNPGLWYGYTF. As DNA, the CDR3 is TGTGCCAGCAGTCCTACGAATCCGGGGCTATGGTATGGCTACACCTTC.

The chain uses TRBV7-6 and TRBJ2-3; perhaps TRBD1 as D (5 bases). Germline V lookup: CDR1 SGHVS, CDR2 FNYEAQ. This CDR3 contains 16 residues. V gave up 4 bases and J gave up 0 bases, with 14 bases separating them. Here the CDR3 reads CASSSTATASTDTQYF. The CDR3 bases are TGTGCCAGCAGCTCGACAGCCACGGCTAGCACAGATACGCAGTATTTT. The full variable domain, rest sourced from reference TRBV7-6 and TRBJ2-3, is GAGVSQSPRYKVTKRGQDVALRCDPISGHVSLYWYRQALGQGPEFLTYFNYEAQQDKSGLPNDRFSAERPEGSISTLTIQRTEQRDSAMYRCASSSTATASTDTQYFGPGTRLTVL.

The rearrangement uses TRBV29-1 and TRBJ2-3; D remains unclear. The germline V gene has CDR1 SQVTM and CDR2 ANQGSEA. The CDR3 is made up of 11 amino acids. CDR3 region: CRAGSTDTQYF. CDR3 nucleotide sequence: TGCAGGGCTGGGAGCACAGATACGCAGTATTTT.

This clonotype was counted between two and nine times. The chain couples TRBV5-5 to TRBJ2-5; 8 nucleotides align to TRBD2. Germline CDR1 and CDR2: SGHKS and YYEKEE (reference sequence). This CDR3 is built from 17 residues. V dropped 4 bases and J dropped 5; count of bases not matched to a gene: 16. CDR3 sequence reads: CASSHPTSGSVGETQYF. The CDR3 coding sequence is TGTGCCAGCAGCCATCCTACCAGCGGGAGTGTCGGGGAGACCCAGTACTTC.

This clonotype was observed a few times. The V call is TRBV11-2, the J call TRBJ2-2; the D is unclear. The CDR3 sequence is 16 residues long. Germline assignment: CDR1 SGHAT and CDR2 FQNNGV. Deletions cut 3 bases from V and 5 bases from J, with 16 bases between. CDR3 sequence reads: CASSFTPNLGTGELFF. The CDR3 DNA reads TGTGCCAGCAGCTTCACCCCAAACCTAGGAACCGGGGAGCTGTTTTTT.

This clonotype has just a few counts. The chain carries TRBV6-2 or TRBV6-3 and TRBJ1-5; D uncertain. The CDR3 is made up of 13 amino acids. V dropped 5 bases and J dropped 8 bases, with 13 bases sitting between them. Germline V gene sequence: CDR1 MNHEY, CDR2 SVGEGT. The CDR3 is CASSTSAWEPQHF. Written as DNA, the CDR3 is TGTGCCAGCAGTACGTCTGCTTGGGAGCCCCAGCATTTT.

This clonotype was seen repeatedly, ten times or more. The chain carries TRBV4-2 and TRBJ1-1; 9 positions agree with TRBD1. In germline, CDR1 is LGHNA, CDR2 YNFKEQ. With 3 bases clipped from V and 1 base from J, the junction kept 6 bases outside the gene matches. This CDR3 is built from 16 residues. CDR3 loop: CASSHNTGGRNTEAFF. DNA of the CDR3: TGTGCCAGCAGCCATAACACAGGGGGCCGGAACACTGAAGCTTTCTTT.